This passage covers 25 T cell receptor beta chains from one sample sequenced in a study of shared T cell receptors in the human thymus. Produced via immunoSEQ multiplex PCR; TCRdb's table is partial and in-frame only. The data contain about 660,000 clones, 87% of them singletons. In addition, the sample was reused for a study of human thymus T cells.

The sample comprised thymocytes. The receptors stem from a boy under two years old with a congenital heart defect.

This chain links TRBV7-9 with TRBJ1-3; tentative D call: TRBD1 (6 bases). V dropped 2 bases and J dropped 2 bases, with 10 bases sitting between them. The CDR3 runs to 15 residues. The germline V gene encodes CDR1 SEHNR and CDR2 FQNEAQ (reference sequence). CDR3 region: CASSLLGGTGNTIYF. Written as DNA, the CDR3 is TGTGCCAGCAGCTTATTAGGGGGAACTGGAAACACCATATATTTT.

V usage is TRBV4-2 and J usage is TRBJ2-2; tentative D call: TRBD1 (6 bases). Germline V CDR1 and CDR2: LGHNA, YNFKEQ. This CDR3 has 16 residues. V was trimmed by 1 base and J by 6 bases, leaving 15 bases between them. CDR3 protein: CASSQGGDNPSGELFF. The DNA of the CDR3 is TGTGCCAGCAGCCAAGGAGGGGACAACCCCTCCGGGGAGCTGTTTTTT.

This clone occurred a few times. The chain is built from TRBV14 and TRBJ1-1, with TRBD1 matching over 7 bases. The CDR3 loop spans 15 amino acids. Germline V gives CDR1 SGHDN, CDR2 FVKESK. Trimming took 3 bases from V and 3 from J; bases not matched to a gene: 7. CDR3 in amino acids: CASSHPDRDYTEAFF. The CDR3 coding sequence is TGTGCCAGCAGCCACCCCGACAGGGATTACACTGAAGCTTTCTTT.

This clone appeared a single time. This chain joins TRBV6-5 and TRBJ1-6; perhaps TRBD1 as D (6 bases). The CDR3 has 14 amino acids. Germline V gene data show CDR1 as MNHEY and CDR2 as SVGAGI. Between the trimmed V and J ends, which lost 8 bases and 13 bases, there was a span of 21 bases. The CDR3 is CASGGARLGSPLHF. For the CDR3, the DNA is TGTGCCAGCGGGGGGGCCCGCCTTGGTTCGCCCCTCCACTTT.

V gene TRBV15 combines with J gene TRBJ1-3; tentative D call: TRBD1 (5 bases). This CDR3 region has 16 residues. Between the trimmed V and J ends, which lost 2 bases and 8 bases, there was a span of 19 bases. Germline V lookup: CDR1 LNHNV, CDR2 YYDKDF (reference sequence). This chain's CDR3 is CATSRLGTPEGHTIYF. DNA of the CDR3: TGTGCCACCAGCAGACTCGGGACTCCAGAGGGTCACACCATATATTTT.

With regard to this clone: A read error may produce the germline difference seen at one junction end. This rearrangement joins TRBV11-2 to TRBJ1-1; D remains ambiguous. The CDR3 totals 14 residues. Germline V gives CDR1 SGHAT, CDR2 FQNNGV. Written as DNA, the CDR3 is TGTGCCAGCAGCTCAAACCTTGACAACATTGAAGCTTTCTTT. Its protein is CASSSNLDNIEAFF.

The chain recombines TRBV6-5 with TRBJ1-6, with TRBD1 identical over 8 bases. CDR3 size: 16 residues. Germline loops: CDR1 MNHEY, CDR2 SVGAGI. The V gene end was trimmed by 2 bases and the J gene end by 7 bases; junction bases not matched to a gene: 7. This CDR3 is CASSYLTGVGNSPLHF. The CDR3 DNA is TGTGCCAGCAGTTACCTGACAGGGGTTGGAAATTCACCCCTCCACTTT.

V and J are TRBV28 and TRBJ1-5, with TRBD1 matching 9 bases. With 1 base clipped from V and 1 base from J, the junction kept 11 bases outside the gene matches. Germline V gene data show CDR1 as MDHEN and CDR2 as SYDVKM. This CDR3 has 19 amino acids. The CDR3: CASSLSWGTGSMSNQPQHF. In nucleotides, the CDR3 is TGTGCCAGCAGTTTATCGTGGGGGACAGGGTCGATGAGCAATCAGCCCCAGCATTTT.

This chain links TRBV19 with TRBJ1-1, with D possibly being TRBD1 (6 bases). The germline V gene encodes CDR1 LNHDA and CDR2 SQIVND (reference sequence). The CDR3 runs to 15 residues. V lost 6 bases, J lost 0 bases, and 14 bases lay in between. The CDR3 bases are TGTGCCAGTAGAGGGGGACACTTTTTGAACACTGAAGCTTTCTTT. Its translation is CASRGGHFLNTEAFF.

This clone was seen just once. The chain employs TRBV10-3 and TRBJ1-2, with D possibly being TRBD1 (5 bases). The CDR3 has 15 amino acids. V was trimmed by 2 bases and J by 0 bases, leaving 10 bases between them. CDR1 and CDR2 from the germline V gene are ENHRY and SYGVKD. The CDR3 region is CAISEHRSPNYGYTF. In nucleotides, the CDR3 is TGTGCCATCAGTGAGCACAGGAGCCCTAACTATGGCTACACCTTC.

This rearrangement joins TRBV2 to TRBJ2-3; 8 bases are shared with TRBD2. V was pared by 4 bases and J by 5 bases, with 5 bases of the junction left unmatched. This CDR3 comprises 14 residues. CDR1 is SNHLY and CDR2 is FYNNEI in the germline V gene. CDR3 in DNA: TGTGCCAGCAGTGCCGGGGGGGCCAAAGATACGCAGTATTTT. Translating gives CASSAGGAKDTQYF.

This clone came up a few times. The V call is TRBV28, the J call TRBJ2-6; tentative D call: TRBD1 (6 bases). Looked up from germline, CDR1 is MDHEN and CDR2 is SYDVKM. The CDR3 covers 18 residues. Trimming removed 5 bases from V and 0 bases from J, with 17 bases in between. The CDR3 is CASSPPTGYSSGANVLTF. The CDR3 coding sequence is TGTGCCAGCAGTCCCCCGACAGGTTACAGCTCTGGGGCCAACGTCCTGACTTTC.

The genes are TRBV13 and TRBJ1-2; the match to TRBD1 covers 7 bases. The CDR3 is 15 amino acids. The germline CDR1 and CDR2 sequences are PRHDT and FYEKMQ (reference sequence). Trimming removed 5 bases from V and 5 bases from J; junction bases left unmatched: 11. CDR3 in amino acids: CASSLKHRGKYGYTF. CDR3 in DNA: TGTGCCAGCAGCCTGAAACACAGGGGAAAGTATGGCTACACCTTC.

CDR3 nucleotide sequence: TGTGCCAGCAGTTTCCGACAGTGCTATAATTCACCCCTCCACTTT. Its translation: CASSFRQCYNSPLHF. J is TRBJ1-6 and V is TRBV27; D possibly corresponds to TRBD1 (5 bases). The CDR3 is 15 amino acids. Trimming stripped 3 bases from V and 3 bases from J, with 9 bases between. Germline CDR1 reads MNHEY; CDR2 reads SMNVEV (reference sequence).

The table lists this clone with a count of one. The chain combines TRBV2 with TRBJ2-1, with a tentative D call TRBD2 (7 bases). V was shortened by 3 bases and J by 4 bases, with 16 bases between the two germline ends. The CDR3 has 16 amino acids. CDR1 and CDR2 (germline): SNHLY, FYNNEI. CDR3 in amino acids: CASSEEAGARYNEQFF. The CDR3 DNA reads as TGTGCCAGCAGTGAGGAGGCGGGGGCCCGGTACAATGAGCAGTTCTTC.

The chain combines TRBV2 with TRBJ1-4, with 8 bases identical to TRBD1. V was clipped by 2 bases and J by 3 bases; unmatched bases: 8. The CDR3 has 17 residues. CDR1 is SNHLY and CDR2 is FYNNEI in the germline V gene. CDR3 region: CASSEWPGGGPNEKLFF. Written as DNA, the CDR3 is TGTGCCAGCAGTGAATGGCCAGGGGGCGGACCTAATGAAAAACTGTTTTTT.

This chain links TRBV5-5 with TRBJ2-7, with 12 nucleotides matching TRBD1. Germline CDR1 and CDR2: SGHKS and YYEKEE (reference sequence). The V segment lost 3 bases and the J segment 6 bases; nucleotides outside the gene matches: 7. The CDR3 spans 15 residues. The CDR3 loop is CASSSYEGQGAEQYF. CDR3 sequence (DNA): TGTGCCAGCAGCTCCTATGAGGGACAGGGGGCCGAGCAGTACTTC.

This chain links TRBV11-2 with TRBJ2-1; 10 nucleotides align to TRBD2. This CDR3 has 17 residues. Looked up from germline, CDR1 is SGHAT and CDR2 is FQNNGV. V trimming: 7 bases; J trimming: 4 bases; junction bases outside the gene matches: 13. The CDR3 here is CASNVPLSGRPYNEQFF. Written as DNA, the CDR3 is TGTGCCAGCAACGTCCCCCTTAGCGGGAGGCCTTACAATGAGCAGTTCTTC. Looking up the rest from reference TRBV11-2 and TRBJ2-1 gives the full variable domain: EAGVAQSPRYKIIEKRQSVAFWCNPISGHATLYWYQQILGQGPKLLIQFQNNGVVDDSQLPKDRFSAERLKGVDSTLKIQPAKLEDSAVYLCASNVPLSGRPYNEQFFGPGTRLTVL.

This chain links TRBV28 with TRBJ1-2; D unresolved. The germline V gene has CDR1 MDHEN and CDR2 SYDVKM. Trimming took off 0 bases at V and 4 bases at J, with 21 bases between the two ends. The CDR3 has 18 residues. The CDR3 sequence: CASSLCIHRHPSGYGYTF. CDR3 coding DNA: TGTGCCAGCAGTTTATGTATCCATAGGCACCCCTCGGGCTATGGCTACACCTTC.

This chain connects TRBV4-1 to TRBJ1-5, with a possible D match to TRBD1 (6 bases). CDR3 length: 14 residues. The germline V gene encodes CDR1 MGHRA and CDR2 YSYEKL. Trimming shortened V by 5 bases and J by 3 bases, and 11 bases separated the two germline ends. The CDR3 region is CASSARQANQPQHF. CDR3 DNA: TGCGCCAGCAGCGCCCGACAGGCCAATCAGCCCCAGCATTTT.

The rearrangement links TRBV9 to TRBJ1-1; a possible D gene is TRBD1 (6 bases). Trimming stripped 4 bases from V and 5 bases from J, with 12 bases between. This CDR3 has 13 amino acids. Per the germline V gene, CDR1 is SGDLS and CDR2 is YYNGEE. The CDR3 coding sequence is TGTGCCAGCAGCTGGGACGACAGGACTGAAGCTTTCTTT. This gives the protein CASSWDDRTEAFF.

The gene calls are TRBV5-1 and TRBJ2-1; a possible D gene is TRBD2 (7 bases). From germline, CDR1 is SGHRS and CDR2 YFSETQ. Trimming removed 4 bases at V and 5 bases at J, with 25 bases between. The CDR3 spans 18 residues. The CDR3 loop is CASSPERQVWDYHNEQFF. CDR3 DNA: TGCGCCAGCAGCCCGGAACGACAGGTCTGGGACTACCACAATGAGCAGTTCTTC.

This sequence joins TRBV27 and TRBJ2-3; 10 bases agree with TRBD1. V shed 5 bases and J 4 bases; nucleotides not matched to a gene: 6. Germline lookup yields CDR1 MNHEY and CDR2 SMNVEV (reference sequence). The CDR3 has 15 residues. The CDR3 reads CASSQGQGFPDTQYF. The CDR3 nucleotides are TGTGCCAGCAGTCAGGGACAGGGGTTCCCAGATACGCAGTATTTT.

This clone was counted once. The rearrangement joins TRBV5-8 to TRBJ1-1; possibly TRBD1 for D (5 bases). Germline lookup yields CDR1 SGHTS and CDR2 YDEGEE. CDR3 length: 15 residues. V was trimmed by 0 bases and J by 0 bases, leaving 9 bases between them. The CDR3 loop reads CASSLVTGVNTEAFF. The CDR3 coding sequence is TGTGCCAGCAGCTTGGTAACAGGAGTGAACACTGAAGCTTTCTTT.

V usage is TRBV27 and J usage is TRBJ1-2, with D perhaps TRBD1 (5 bases). Germline assignment: CDR1 MNHEY and CDR2 SMNVEV (reference sequence). CDR3 length: 13 residues. The V and J ends lost 8 bases and 7 bases respectively, with 17 bases between them. The CDR3: CASCPDKPCGYTF. As DNA, the CDR3 is TGTGCCAGCTGCCCGGACAAGCCCTGTGGCTACACCTTC.